This TCR beta chain was captured in a study of patients and donors after allogeneic stem cell transplantation. Per the germline V gene, CDR1 is ENHRY and CDR2 is SYGVKD. The V and J ends lost 3 bases and 7 bases respectively, with 7 bases between them. This CDR3 comprises 12 residues. In this sample, this clonotype turned up a few times. A single record per CDR3 protein comes from TCRdb applying MiXCR to the RT-PCR reads. In the table there are approximately 430,000 distinct CDR3 sequences, about a sixth of which are singletons. Sequenced: blood, either unsorted or a sorted T cell fraction (not recorded which). This chain connects TRBV10-3 to TRBJ1-5; D remains ambiguous. The sequence derives from a human donor who was either an allogeneic HSCT recipient or a stem cell or donor lymphocyte infusion donor (not recorded which). It is not recorded whose cells these are; they may come from a transplant donor. The CDR3 reads CAISEAGQPQHF. The CDR3 nucleotides read TGTGCCATCAGTGAAGCCGGGCAGCCCCAGCATTTT.